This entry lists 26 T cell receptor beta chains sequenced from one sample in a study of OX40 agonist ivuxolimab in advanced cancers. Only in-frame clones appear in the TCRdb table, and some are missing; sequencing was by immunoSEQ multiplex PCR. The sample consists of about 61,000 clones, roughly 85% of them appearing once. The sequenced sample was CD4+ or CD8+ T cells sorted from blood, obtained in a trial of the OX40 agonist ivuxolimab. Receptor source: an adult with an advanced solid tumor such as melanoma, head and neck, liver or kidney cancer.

The CDR3, as DNA: TGCGCCAGCAGCCAAGATTCGACAGGGGGGATCAGGGGTAATGAAAAACTGTTTTTT. This gives the protein CASSQDSTGGIRGNEKLFF. This chain connects TRBV4-1 to TRBJ1-4; 9 bases are shared with TRBD1. Losses at the gene ends were 0 bases for V and 4 bases for J; bases not matched to a gene: 12. The CDR3 has 19 residues. The germline V gene has CDR1 MGHRA and CDR2 YSYEKL.

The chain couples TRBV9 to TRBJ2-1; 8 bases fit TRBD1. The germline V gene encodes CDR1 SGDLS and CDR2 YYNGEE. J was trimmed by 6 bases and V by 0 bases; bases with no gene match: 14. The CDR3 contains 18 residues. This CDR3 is CASSVGTAGQALGNEQFF. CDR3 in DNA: TGTGCCAGCAGCGTAGGAACGGCGGGACAGGCTCTTGGCAATGAGCAGTTCTTC.

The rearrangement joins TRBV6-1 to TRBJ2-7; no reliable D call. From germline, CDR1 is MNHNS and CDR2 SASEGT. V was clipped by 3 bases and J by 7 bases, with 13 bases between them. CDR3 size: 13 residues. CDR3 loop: CASSDRQTWEQYF. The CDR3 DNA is TGTGCCAGCAGTGACAGGCAAACCTGGGAGCAGTACTTC.

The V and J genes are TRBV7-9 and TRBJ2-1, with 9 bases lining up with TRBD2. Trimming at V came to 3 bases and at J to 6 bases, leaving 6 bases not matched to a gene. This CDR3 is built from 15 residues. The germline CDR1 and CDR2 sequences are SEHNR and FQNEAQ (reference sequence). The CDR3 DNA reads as TGTGCCAGCAGCTTTACAGGCGGGAGGGCCAATGAGCAGTTCTTC. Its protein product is CASSFTGGRANEQFF.

CDR3: CASTVQGVDYGYTF. The CDR3 nucleotides are TGTGCCAGCACCGTGCAGGGGGTGGACTATGGCTACACCTTC. This chain joins TRBV28 and TRBJ1-2, with 7 nucleotides matching TRBD1. This CDR3 spans 14 amino acids. Unmatched junction bases numbered 8, after V lost 7 bases and J lost 3 bases. Per germline, CDR1 MDHEN and CDR2 SYDVKM.

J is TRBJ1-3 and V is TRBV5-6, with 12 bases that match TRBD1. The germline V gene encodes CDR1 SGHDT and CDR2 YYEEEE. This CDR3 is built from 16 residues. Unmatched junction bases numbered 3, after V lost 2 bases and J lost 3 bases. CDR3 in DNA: TGTGCCAGCAGCTTCGGGACAGGGGGCAGTGGAAACACCATATATTTT. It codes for CASSFGTGGSGNTIYF.

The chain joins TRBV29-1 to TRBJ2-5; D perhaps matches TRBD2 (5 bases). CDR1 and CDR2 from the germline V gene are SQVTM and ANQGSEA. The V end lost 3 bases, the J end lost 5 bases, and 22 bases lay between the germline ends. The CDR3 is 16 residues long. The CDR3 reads CSVELAHNKGRETQYF. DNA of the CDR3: TGCAGCGTTGAGCTAGCACACAACAAGGGTAGGGAGACCCAGTACTTC.

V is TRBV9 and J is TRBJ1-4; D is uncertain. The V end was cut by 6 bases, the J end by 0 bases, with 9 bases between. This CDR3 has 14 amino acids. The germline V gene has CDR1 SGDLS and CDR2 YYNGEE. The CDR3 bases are TGTGCCAGCACCCCCCGGGCAACTAATGAAAAACTGTTTTTT. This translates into CASTPRATNEKLFF.

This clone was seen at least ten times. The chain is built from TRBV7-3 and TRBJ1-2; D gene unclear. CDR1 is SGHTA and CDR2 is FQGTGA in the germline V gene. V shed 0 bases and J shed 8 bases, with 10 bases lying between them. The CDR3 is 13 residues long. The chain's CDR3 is CASSLTRGFGYTF. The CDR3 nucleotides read TGTGCCAGCAGCTTAACGCGGGGATTCGGCTACACCTTC.

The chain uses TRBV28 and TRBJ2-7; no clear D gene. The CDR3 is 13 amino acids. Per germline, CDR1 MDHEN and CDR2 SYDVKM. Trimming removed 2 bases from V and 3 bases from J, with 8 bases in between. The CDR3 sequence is CASSLGMGYEQYF. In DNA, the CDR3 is TGTGCCAGCAGTTTAGGGATGGGCTACGAGCAGTACTTC.

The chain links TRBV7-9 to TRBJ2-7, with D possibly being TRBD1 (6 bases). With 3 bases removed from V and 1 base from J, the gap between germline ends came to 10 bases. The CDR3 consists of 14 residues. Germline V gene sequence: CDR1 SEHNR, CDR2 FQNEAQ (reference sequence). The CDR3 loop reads CASSFGGTSYEQYF. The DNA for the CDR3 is TGTGCCAGCAGCTTTGGTGGGACATCCTACGAGCAGTACTTC.

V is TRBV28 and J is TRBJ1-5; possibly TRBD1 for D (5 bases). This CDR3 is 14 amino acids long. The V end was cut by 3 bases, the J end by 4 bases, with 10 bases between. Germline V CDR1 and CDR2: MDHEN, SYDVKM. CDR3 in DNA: TGTGCCAGCAGTTTTCTTGGGGGGAATCAGCCCCAGCATTTT. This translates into CASSFLGGNQPQHF.

CDR3 DNA sequence: TGTGCCAGCAGCCCGGACAGGGGGAGTGCGGGTTTCTTT. As protein: CASSPDRGSAGFF. This chain connects TRBV11-2 to TRBJ1-1; TRBD1 matches at 10 bases. The CDR3 runs to 13 residues. The V gene end was trimmed by 5 bases and the J gene end by 13 bases; junction bases not matched to a gene: 10. From germline, CDR1 is SGHAT and CDR2 FQNNGV.

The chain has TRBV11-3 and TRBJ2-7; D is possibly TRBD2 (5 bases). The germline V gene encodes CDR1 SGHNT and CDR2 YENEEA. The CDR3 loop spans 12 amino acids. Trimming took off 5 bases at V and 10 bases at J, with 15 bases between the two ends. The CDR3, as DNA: TGTGCCAGCAGCCGGGAACCTACGAGACAGTACTTC. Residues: CASSREPTRQYF.

CDR3 in amino acids: CASSPGDRAYNEQFF. The CDR3 DNA sequence: TGTGCCAGCTCACCGGGGGACAGGGCCTACAATGAGCAGTTCTTC. The chain has TRBV18 and TRBJ2-1, with 9 bases matching TRBD1. The V gene's germline CDR1 is KGHSH and CDR2 LQKENI. V shed 3 bases, J shed 2 bases, and the junction held 2 bases outside the gene matches. The CDR3 runs 15 residues.

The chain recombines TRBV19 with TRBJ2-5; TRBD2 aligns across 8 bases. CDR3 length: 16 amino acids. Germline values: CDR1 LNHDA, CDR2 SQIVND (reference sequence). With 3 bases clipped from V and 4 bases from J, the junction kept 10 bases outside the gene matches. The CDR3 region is CASSILGTSGIETQYF. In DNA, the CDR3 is TGTGCCAGTAGTATTCTGGGCACTAGCGGTATAGAGACCCAGTACTTC.

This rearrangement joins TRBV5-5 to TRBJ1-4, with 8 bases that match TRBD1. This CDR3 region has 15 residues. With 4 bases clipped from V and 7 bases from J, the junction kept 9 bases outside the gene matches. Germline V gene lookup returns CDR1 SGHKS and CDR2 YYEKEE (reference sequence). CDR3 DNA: TGTGCCAGCAGCCTACTACAGGGGGGAAGTGAAAAACTGTTTTTT. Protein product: CASSLLQGGSEKLFF.

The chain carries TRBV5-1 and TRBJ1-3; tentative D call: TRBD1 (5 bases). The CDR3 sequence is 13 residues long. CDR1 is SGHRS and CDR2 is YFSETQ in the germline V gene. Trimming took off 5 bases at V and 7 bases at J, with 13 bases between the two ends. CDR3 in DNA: TGCGCCAGCAGTCTCGGGGGGACGAACACCATATATTTT. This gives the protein CASSLGGTNTIYF.

This CDR3 reads CASSLEAASYNEQFF. In nucleotides, the CDR3 is TGTGCCAGCAGCTTGGAAGCGGCCTCCTACAATGAGCAGTTCTTC. V and J are TRBV7-2 and TRBJ2-1, with TRBD2 as a possible D gene (5 bases). The CDR3 loop spans 15 amino acids. Trimming removed 3 bases at V and 0 bases at J, with 9 bases between. Germline assignment: CDR1 SGHTA and CDR2 FQGNSA.

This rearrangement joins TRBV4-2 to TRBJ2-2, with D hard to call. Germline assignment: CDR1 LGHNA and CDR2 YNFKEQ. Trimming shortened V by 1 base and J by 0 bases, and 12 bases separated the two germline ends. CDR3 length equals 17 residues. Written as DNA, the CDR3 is TGTGCCAGCAGCCAAGGGACCCAGCGCGCGAACACCGGGGAGCTGTTTTTT. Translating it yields CASSQGTQRANTGELFF.

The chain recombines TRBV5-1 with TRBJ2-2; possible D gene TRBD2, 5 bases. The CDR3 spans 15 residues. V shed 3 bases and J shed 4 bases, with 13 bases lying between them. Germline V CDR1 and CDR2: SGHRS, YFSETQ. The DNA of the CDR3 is TGCGCCAGCAGCTCCCGGAGGAGAGGCACCGGGGAGCTGTTTTTT. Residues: CASSSRRRGTGELFF. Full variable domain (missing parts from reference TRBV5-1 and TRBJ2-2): KAGVTQTPRYLIKTRGQQVTLSCSPISGHRSVSWYQQTPGQGLQFLFEYFSETQRNKGNFPGRFSGRQFSNSRSEMNVSTLELGDSALYLCASSSRRRGTGELFFGEGSRLTVL.

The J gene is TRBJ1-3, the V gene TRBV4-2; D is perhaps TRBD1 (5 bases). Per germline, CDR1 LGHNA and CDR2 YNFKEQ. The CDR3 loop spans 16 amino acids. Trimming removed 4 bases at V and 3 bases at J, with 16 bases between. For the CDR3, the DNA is TGTGCCAGCAGCCCTCGTGGGGGAGCAAGTGGAAACACCATATATTTT. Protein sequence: CASSPRGGASGNTIYF.

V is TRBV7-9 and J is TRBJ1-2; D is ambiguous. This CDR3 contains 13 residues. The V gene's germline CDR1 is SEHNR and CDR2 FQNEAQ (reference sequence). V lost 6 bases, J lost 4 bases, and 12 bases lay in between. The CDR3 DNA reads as TGTGCCAGCAGTACAGAGGGTTTCTATGGCTACACCTTC. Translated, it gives CASSTEGFYGYTF.

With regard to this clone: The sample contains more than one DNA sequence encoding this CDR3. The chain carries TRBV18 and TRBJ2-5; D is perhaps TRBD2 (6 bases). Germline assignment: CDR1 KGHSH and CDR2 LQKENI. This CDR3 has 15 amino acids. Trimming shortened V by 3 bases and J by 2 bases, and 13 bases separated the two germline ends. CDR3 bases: TGTGCCAGCTCACCGGGGGGACGGGTACAAGAGACCCAGTACTTC. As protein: CASSPGGRVQETQYF. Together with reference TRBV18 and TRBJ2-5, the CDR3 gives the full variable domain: NAGVMQNPRHLVRRRGQEARLRCSPMKGHSHVYWYRQLPEEGLKFMVYLQKENIIDESGMPKERFSAEFPKEGPSILRIQQVVRGDSAAYFCASSPGGRVQETQYFGPGTRLLVL.

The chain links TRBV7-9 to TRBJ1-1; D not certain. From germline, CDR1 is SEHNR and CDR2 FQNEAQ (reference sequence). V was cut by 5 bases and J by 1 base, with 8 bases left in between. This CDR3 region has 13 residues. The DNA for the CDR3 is TGTGCCAGCAGCAGAACAGAGAACACTGAAGCTTTCTTT. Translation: CASSRTENTEAFF.

This chain's CDR3 is CASSPKRDRVAYTEAFF. As DNA, the CDR3 is TGCGCCAGCAGCCCGAAGAGGGACAGGGTTGCGTACACTGAAGCTTTCTTT. The V and J genes are TRBV4-1 and TRBJ1-1; 9 bases align to TRBD1. Germline-derived CDR1 and CDR2 are MGHRA and YSYEKL. V trimming: 4 bases; J trimming: 3 bases; junction bases outside the gene matches: 12. This CDR3 spans 17 amino acids.